These 25 T cell receptor beta chains originate from one sample sequenced in a study of CD8+ T cells in alopecia areata. In each case, RNA was isolated and then reverse transcribed into cDNA as the sequencing template. Profiled with immunoSEQ multiplex PCR; TCRdb holds only in-frame clones, not every one. The repertoire has hundreds of thousands of clones, 50% to 65% of them found once; the top ten carry 0.45%. The sequenced sample was CD4+ T cells sorted from blood, obtained at week 0. The receptors come from a human donor with alopecia areata.

This clone was seen only a few times. V gene TRBV10-3 combines with J gene TRBJ1-2; tentative D call: TRBD1 (6 bases). The V and J ends lost 0 bases and 4 bases respectively, with 15 bases between them. In germline, CDR1 is ENHRY, CDR2 SYGVKD. The CDR3 is 16 residues long. The CDR3 sequence: CAISESGSARGYGYTF. As DNA, the CDR3 is TGTGCCATCAGTGAGTCGGGGTCGGCCAGGGGCTATGGCTACACCTTC.

The chain couples TRBV7-3 to TRBJ2-2; TRBD1 aligns across 7 bases. The CDR3 has 14 amino acids. Germline loops: CDR1 SGHTA, CDR2 FQGTGA. Trimming removed 6 bases from V and 5 bases from J; junction bases left unmatched: 6. The CDR3 sequence: CASRLTGPTGELFF. DNA of the CDR3: TGTGCCAGCAGACTGACAGGGCCTACCGGGGAGCTGTTTTTT.

The chain uses TRBV9 and TRBJ2-5, with D perhaps TRBD2 (5 bases). V lost 3 bases and J lost 4, with 16 bases in between. The CDR3 has 15 amino acids. Per the germline V gene, CDR1 is SGDLS and CDR2 is YYNGEE. Here the CDR3 reads CASSAVSGRAETQYF. Written as DNA, the CDR3 is TGTGCCAGCAGCGCCGTGAGCGGACGGGCAGAGACCCAGTACTTC.

This clone was seen a few times. The same CDR3 arises from other DNA sequences in this sample as well. This chain uses TRBV6-5 with TRBJ2-3; D is unclear. The V end was cut by 5 bases, the J end by 2 bases, with 2 bases between. The V gene's germline CDR1 is MNHEY and CDR2 SVGAGI. CDR3 length: 11 amino acids. For the CDR3, the DNA is TGTGCCAGCAGTAACACAGATACGCAGTATTTT. It encodes CASSNTDTQYF.

The J gene is TRBJ2-3, the V gene TRBV5-6; 8 bases agree with TRBD1. CDR1 is SGHDT and CDR2 is YYEEEE in the germline V gene. Trimming removed 1 base from V and 3 bases from J; junction bases left unmatched: 10. This CDR3 region has 17 residues. The CDR3 DNA reads TGTGCCAGCAGCTTGAAGTCCCCCGACAGGGGTACAGATACGCAGTATTTT. Protein product: CASSLKSPDRGTDTQYF.

The chain recombines TRBV6-5 with TRBJ1-1; TRBD1 aligns across 8 bases. The V segment lost 4 bases and the J segment 6 bases; nucleotides outside the gene matches: 4. CDR1 and CDR2 from the germline V gene are MNHEY and SVGAGI. The CDR3 has 13 residues. The CDR3 DNA reads as TGTGCCAGCAGTTGGTCAGGGGGCCCTGAAGCTTTCTTT. Its translation: CASSWSGGPEAFF.

The chain couples TRBV30 to TRBJ2-1, with a weak D call TRBD2 (5 bases). The V and J ends lost 0 bases and 4 bases respectively, with 7 bases between them. This CDR3 is 13 amino acids long. Looked up from germline, CDR1 is GTSNPN and CDR2 is SVGIG (reference sequence). The CDR3 reads CAWSVGLYNEQFF. CDR3 nucleotide sequence: TGTGCCTGGAGTGTAGGACTTTACAATGAGCAGTTCTTC.

About this clone: Other nucleotide sequences in the sample specify the same CDR3. The chain carries TRBV6-5 and TRBJ1-1; D ambiguous. Trimming pared 6 bases from V and 0 bases from J, leaving 5 bases between. The CDR3 length is 12 residues. Germline CDR1 is MNHEY and CDR2 is SVGAGI. The CDR3 spells CASRSLNTEAFF. The CDR3 DNA reads TGTGCCAGCAGATCCCTGAACACTGAAGCTTTCTTT.

The gene calls are TRBV29-1 and TRBJ1-2; possibly TRBD1 for D (6 bases). Germline V CDR1 and CDR2: SQVTM, ANQGSEA. The germline V and J ends were trimmed by 8 bases and 4 bases, with 17 bases remaining between them. The CDR3 runs 13 residues. The CDR3 protein is CSTQSGAGYGYTF. Here the CDR3 DNA reads TGCAGCACCCAATCGGGGGCGGGCTATGGCTACACCTTC. Full variable domain (remainder filled in from reference TRBV29-1 and TRBJ1-2): SAVISQKPSRDICQRGTSLTIQCQVDSQVTMMFWYRQQPGQSLTLIATANQGSEATYESGFVIDKFPISRPNLTFSTLTVSNMSPEDSSIYLCSTQSGAGYGYTFGSGTRLTVV.

The chain recombines TRBV30 with TRBJ2-7; 9 nucleotides line up with TRBD2. V shed 2 bases, J shed 2 bases, and the junction held 7 bases outside the gene matches. The CDR3 is made up of 15 amino acids. CDR1 and CDR2 from the germline V gene are GTSNPN and SVGIG (reference sequence). The DNA of the CDR3 is TGTGCCTGGAGTACAAGACTAGCGGTCACCTACGAGCAGTACTTC. Amino acids: CAWSTRLAVTYEQYF.

V gene TRBV6-5 combines with J gene TRBJ2-5; 7 bases align to TRBD1. V lost 5 bases, J lost 4 bases, and 4 bases stayed unmatched. The CDR3 is 13 residues long. Germline V gene sequence: CDR1 MNHEY, CDR2 SVGAGI. CDR3 nucleotides: TGTGCCAGCAGTCTAGACAGGGTAGAGACCCAGTACTTC. Residues: CASSLDRVETQYF.

V is TRBV30 and J is TRBJ1-3, with D uncertain. Trimming left V 5 bases short and J 0 bases short, with 8 bases between. The V gene's germline CDR1 is GTSNPN and CDR2 SVGIG (reference sequence). This CDR3 is built from 13 residues. Here the CDR3 reads CAWRRFSGNTIYF. CDR3 nucleotides: TGTGCCTGGCGTCGATTCTCTGGAAACACCATATATTTT.

This clone was observed a handful of times. The chain combines TRBV29-1 with TRBJ2-6; TRBD1 matches 8 bases. Trimming took 7 bases from V and 0 from J; bases not matched to a gene: 8. Germline CDR1 is SQVTM and CDR2 is ANQGSEA. The CDR3 length is 16 residues. The CDR3 sequence is CSASRTGGSGANVLTF. The CDR3 nucleotides are TGCAGCGCCTCCCGAACAGGGGGCTCTGGGGCCAACGTCCTGACTTTC.

This clone was found a few times. V usage is TRBV29-1 and J usage is TRBJ1-1, with 9 bases matching TRBD1. Germline V gives CDR1 SQVTM, CDR2 ANQGSEA. The CDR3 extends over 14 amino acids. Unmatched junction bases numbered 7, after V lost 5 bases and J lost 3 bases. This CDR3 reads CSVNRDRVDTEAFF. The CDR3, as DNA: TGCAGCGTTAACCGGGACAGGGTGGACACTGAAGCTTTCTTT.

This clone was counted only a few times. This chain links TRBV5-1 with TRBJ2-7; no reliable D call. Trimming removed 0 bases from V and 3 bases from J, with 13 bases in between. Per germline, CDR1 SGHRS and CDR2 YFSETQ. This CDR3 has 15 amino acids. The CDR3 loop reads CASSLAGHVVYEQYF. Here the CDR3 DNA reads TGCGCCAGCAGCTTGGCCGGGCACGTAGTCTACGAGCAGTACTTC.

The chain has TRBV29-1 and TRBJ1-1; unclear D gene. V lost 4 bases, J lost 4 bases, and 13 bases lay in between. This CDR3 comprises 13 residues. The germline CDR1 and CDR2 sequences are SQVTM and ANQGSEA. CDR3 coding DNA: TGCAGCGTTGTTGGCAGACTAAGCACTGAAGCTTTCTTT. Residues: CSVVGRLSTEAFF.

The V call is TRBV30, the J call TRBJ2-1; tentative D call: TRBD1 (6 bases). Germline loops: CDR1 GTSNPN, CDR2 SVGIG (reference sequence). This CDR3 is 13 amino acids long. V shed 5 bases and J shed 9 bases, with 17 bases lying between them. This chain's CDR3 is CAWGKQGISEQFF. The CDR3 DNA sequence: TGTGCCTGGGGGAAGCAGGGGATTAGTGAGCAGTTCTTC.

The V call is TRBV6-1, the J call TRBJ1-1; TRBD1 might be the D (6 bases). CDR3 size: 15 residues. Trimming removed 4 bases at V and 1 base at J, with 13 bases between. Germline V lookup: CDR1 MNHNS, CDR2 SASEGT. The CDR3 sequence: CASSVRGGGNTEAFF. The CDR3 coding sequence is TGTGCCAGCAGTGTGAGAGGGGGAGGGAACACTGAAGCTTTCTTT.

The V call is TRBV5-1, the J call TRBJ1-2, with TRBD1 matching 8 bases. V lost 5 bases, J lost 8 bases, and 17 bases stayed unmatched. Germline CDR1 is SGHRS and CDR2 is YFSETQ. The CDR3 consists of 16 residues. CDR3 sequence: CASSRDGQGEYEGYTF. The CDR3 DNA is TGCGCCAGCAGTCGTGATGGACAGGGCGAATACGAGGGCTACACCTTC.

V and J are TRBV14 and TRBJ1-2, with D maybe TRBD1 (5 bases). Germline CDR1 and CDR2: SGHDN and FVKESK. Between the trimmed V and J ends, which lost 0 bases and 8 bases, there was a span of 13 bases. The CDR3 runs to 14 residues. DNA of the CDR3: TGTGCCAGCAGCCAAGATTGGGGGACTCGAGGCTACACCTTC. This sequence encodes CASSQDWGTRGYTF.

This rearrangement joins TRBV18 to TRBJ2-7, with 7 positions matching TRBD2. Per germline, CDR1 KGHSH and CDR2 LQKENI. V lost 2 bases and J lost 3; bases outside the gene matches: 7. This CDR3 comprises 15 residues. The CDR3 DNA is TGTGCCAGCTCACCAGAAGTCGGGGGGAGCTACGAGCAGTACTTC. It encodes CASSPEVGGSYEQYF.

V usage is TRBV7-9 and J usage is TRBJ1-2, with D possibly TRBD1 on 5 matching bases. The CDR3 runs to 12 residues. Germline CDR1 and CDR2: SEHNR and FQNEAQ (reference sequence). V gave up 3 bases and J gave up 8 bases, with 10 bases separating them. The CDR3 sequence is CASSFGGDGYTF. CDR3 bases: TGTGCCAGCAGCTTCGGAGGGGACGGCTACACCTTC. Full variable domain (remainder filled in from reference TRBV7-9 and TRBJ1-2): DTGVSQNPRHKITKRGQNVTFRCDPISEHNRLYWYRQTLGQGPEFLTYFQNEAQLEKSRLLSDRFSAERPKGSFSTLEIQRTEQGDSAMYLCASSFGGDGYTFGSGTRLTVV.

There are a few counts of this clone. The rearrangement links TRBV5-1 to TRBJ2-5, with D maybe TRBD2 (5 bases). The CDR3 runs 17 residues. The germline V and J ends were trimmed by 0 bases and 1 base, with 16 bases remaining between them. The germline V gene has CDR1 SGHRS and CDR2 YFSETQ. In nucleotides, the CDR3 is TGCGCCAGCAGCTTGGCCGGGGTCCCCGGCGGCCAAGAGACCCAGTACTTC. Translated: CASSLAGVPGGQETQYF. Combining the CDR3 with reference TRBV5-1 and TRBJ2-5 gives the whole variable domain KAGVTQTPRYLIKTRGQQVTLSCSPISGHRSVSWYQQTPGQGLQFLFEYFSETQRNKGNFPGRFSGRQFSNSRSEMNVSTLELGDSALYLCASSLAGVPGGQETQYFGPGTRLLVL.

This clone has only one observation. This rearrangement joins TRBV9 to TRBJ1-4; 7 bases are a match to TRBD1. The CDR3 has 14 residues. Germline V lookup: CDR1 SGDLS, CDR2 YYNGEE. Trimming cost V 3 bases and J 7 bases; bases outside gene matches: 6. DNA of the CDR3: TGTGCCAGCAGCGCGACAGGGTTAAGTGAAAAACTGTTTTTT. It is translated as CASSATGLSEKLFF.

In its sample, this clone was seen a few times. The genes are TRBV29-1 and TRBJ1-1; tentative D call: TRBD1 (6 bases). Per the germline V gene, CDR1 is SQVTM and CDR2 is ANQGSEA. CDR3 length: 15 residues. Between the trimmed V and J ends, which lost 4 bases and 1 base, there was a span of 16 bases. This CDR3 reads CSVVGKPGQNTEAFF. In DNA form, the CDR3 reads TGCAGCGTTGTGGGAAAACCGGGACAGAACACTGAAGCTTTCTTT.